This TCR beta chain was sequenced in a study of T-cell memory formation after mild COVID-19. This clonotype has a handful of counts. Each CDR3 protein is one row after TCRdb ran MiXCR on the 5' RACE reads. The sample has around 470,000 distinct CDR3 sequences, about 19% seen once. This CDR3 contains 14 residues. CDR1 is SGHDT, CDR2 YYEEEE, per germline. With 0 bases removed from V and 6 bases from J, the gap between germline ends came to 10 bases. The gene calls are TRBV5-6 and TRBJ2-1; D not certain. This clonotype was sampled from an adult woman who had mild COVID-19 (a few samples of this study predate the infection). Cell type and time point are not known. The sample consisted of PBMCs or a T cell subset sorted from them (not recorded which). In DNA form, the CDR3 reads TGTGCCAGCAGCTTGGCGTCGAGTAGCAATGAGCAGTTCTTC. Its protein product is CASSLASSSNEQFF. The full variable domain, its missing parts supplied by reference TRBV5-6 and TRBJ2-1, is DAGVTQSPTHLIKTRGQQVTLRCSPKSGHDTVSWYQQALGQGPQFIFQYYEEEERQRGNFPDRFSGHQFPNYSSELNVNALLLGDSALYLCASSLASSSNEQFFGPGTRLTVL.